This T cell receptor (beta chain) was sequenced in a study of molecular identifiers for immune sequencing clone quantification. Study results and caveats: Under 1% of molecules in naive cells, but over 97% of effector molecules, belonged to clones above 20 RNA copies.

In this sample, this clonotype turned up many times. Its target is not known. Methods described previously, with TCR primers listed, were used for bulk TCR libraries. Using its own MiXCR run on the PCR reads, TCRdb lists one record per CDR3 protein. Of around 40,000 distinct CDR3 sequences in the sample, about 18% are singletons; the top ten hold about 1%. Germline assignment: CDR1 MNHEY and CDR2 SVGEGT. CDR3 length: 14 residues. Trimming left V 5 bases short and J 2 bases short, with 11 bases between. Naive CD8 libraries came from approximately 20,000 to 1,000,000 sorted cells with 10%, 30% or 50% RNA. CD8+CD4-CCR7+CD45RA+ sorting gave the naive CD8 T cells.

This receptor was taken from a human donor in good health. Some libraries in this study had Jurkat cell RNA spiked in. The sequenced material came from naive CD8+ T cells from blood, with Jurkat cell RNA spiked in. Subset reported: FACS-sorted CD8+CD4-CCR7+CD45RA+ naive T cells. This sequence joins TRBV6-2 or TRBV6-3 and TRBJ2-3, with D uncertain. The CDR3 DNA sequence: TGTGCCAGCAGTAACGACCAGGACACAGATACGCAGTATTTT. Translated: CASSNDQDTDTQYF.